The 5 T cell receptor beta chains given below trace back to one sample, sequenced in a study of T cells in Graves' hyperthyroidism and ophthalmopathy. Amplification of TCR beta CDR3 regions used RNA as the template. The HTBI primer set was used in a first-round RT-PCR of the TCR CDR3. TCRdb reprocessed the multiplex PCR reads via MiXCR and lists one record per CDR3 protein. The sample yields about 840,000 distinct CDR3 sequences, around 38% seen once. The source material was blood. The receptors stem from a man younger than 35 with Graves' hyperthyroidism.

For this clonotype: The junction departs from the called germline gene at one end, perhaps through a read error. The chain joins TRBV11-3 to TRBJ1-1; D not resolved. CDR1 and CDR2 (germline): SGHNT, YENEEA. The CDR3 runs to 12 residues. The CDR3 sequence: CAGSLDRTEAFF. CDR3 nucleotide sequence: TGTGCCGGCAGCTTAGATCGGACGGAAGCTTTCTTT.

V is TRBV19 and J is TRBJ2-7; D may be TRBD2 (6 bases). Trimming stripped 3 bases from V and 5 bases from J, with 8 bases between. CDR1 is LNHDA, CDR2 SQIVND, per germline (reference sequence). The CDR3 extends over 12 amino acids. The CDR3 coding sequence is TGTGCCAGTAGTATTGGGGAGGACGAGCAGTACTTC. As protein: CASSIGEDEQYF.

In this sample, this clonotype turned up many times. The rearrangement links TRBV29-1 to TRBJ1-3; D perhaps matches TRBD1 (6 bases). Germline V gives CDR1 SQVTM, CDR2 ANQGSEA. Trimming stripped 4 bases from V and 2 bases from J, with 6 bases between. The length of the CDR3 is 12 residues. CDR3 protein: CSVAGAGNTIYF. CDR3 nucleotide sequence: TGCAGCGTTGCAGGGGCTGGAAACACCATATATTTT.

This clonotype appeared a few times. The rearrangement joins TRBV20-1 to TRBJ1-3; weak D call: TRBD1 (6 bases). CDR3 size: 15 residues. V was clipped by 4 bases and J by 4 bases, with 17 bases between them. The germline V gene encodes CDR1 DFQATT and CDR2 SNEGSKA (reference sequence). CDR3 in DNA: TGCAGTGCTATGGGGGGCACCCATGGGGGAAACACCATATATTTT. Translated, it gives CSAMGGTHGGNTIYF.

This chain connects TRBV3-1 to TRBJ1-4; 7 nucleotides agree with TRBD1. Germline values: CDR1 LGHDT, CDR2 YNNKEL (reference sequence). The ends lost 2 bases at V and 8 bases at J; junction bases unmatched: 11. The CDR3 is 16 amino acids. The CDR3, as DNA: TGTGCCAGCAGCCAATCTATGGGCAGGGGGAACGAAAAACTGTTTTTT. The encoded protein is CASSQSMGRGNEKLFF.